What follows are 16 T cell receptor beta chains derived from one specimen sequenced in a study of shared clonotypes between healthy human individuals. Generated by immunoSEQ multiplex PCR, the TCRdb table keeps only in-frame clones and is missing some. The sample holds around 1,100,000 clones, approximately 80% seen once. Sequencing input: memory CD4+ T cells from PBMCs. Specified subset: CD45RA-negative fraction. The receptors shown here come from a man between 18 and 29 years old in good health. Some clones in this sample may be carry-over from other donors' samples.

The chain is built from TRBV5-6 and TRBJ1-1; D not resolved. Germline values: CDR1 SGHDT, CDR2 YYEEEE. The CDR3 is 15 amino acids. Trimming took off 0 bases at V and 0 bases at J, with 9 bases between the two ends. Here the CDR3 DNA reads TGTGCCAGCAGCTTGGATCGGAGGATGAACACTGAAGCTTTCTTT. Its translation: CASSLDRRMNTEAFF.

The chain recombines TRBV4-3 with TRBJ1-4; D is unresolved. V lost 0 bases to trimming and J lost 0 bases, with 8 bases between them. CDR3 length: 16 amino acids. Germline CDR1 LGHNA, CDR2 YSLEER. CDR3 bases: TGCGCCAGCAGCCAAGATAGGCCTCCAACTAATGAAAAACTGTTTTTT. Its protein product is CASSQDRPPTNEKLFF.

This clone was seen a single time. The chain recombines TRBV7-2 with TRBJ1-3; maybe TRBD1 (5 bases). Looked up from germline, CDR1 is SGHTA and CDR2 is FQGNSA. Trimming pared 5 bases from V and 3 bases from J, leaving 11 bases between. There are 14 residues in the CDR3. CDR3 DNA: TGTGCCAGCAGCCCAAGGACACTTGGAAACACCATATATTTT. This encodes CASSPRTLGNTIYF.

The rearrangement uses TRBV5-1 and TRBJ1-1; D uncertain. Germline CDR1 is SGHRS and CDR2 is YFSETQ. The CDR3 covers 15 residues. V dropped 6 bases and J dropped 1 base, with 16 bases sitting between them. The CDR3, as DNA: TGCGCCAGCACAACCGGGTCCGGCAGGAACACTGAAGCTTTCTTT. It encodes CASTTGSGRNTEAFF.

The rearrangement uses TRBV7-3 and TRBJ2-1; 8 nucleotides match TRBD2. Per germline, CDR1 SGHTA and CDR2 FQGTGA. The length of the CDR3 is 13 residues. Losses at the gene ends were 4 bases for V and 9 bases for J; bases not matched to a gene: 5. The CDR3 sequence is CASSSIAGGEQFF. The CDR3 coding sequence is TGTGCCAGCAGCTCCATCGCGGGGGGTGAGCAGTTCTTC.

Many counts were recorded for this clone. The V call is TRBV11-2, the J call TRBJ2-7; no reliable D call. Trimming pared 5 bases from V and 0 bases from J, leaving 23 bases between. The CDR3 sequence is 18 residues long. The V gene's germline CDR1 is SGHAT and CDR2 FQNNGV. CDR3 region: CASSPVGRPQGSSYEQYF. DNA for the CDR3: TGTGCCAGCAGCCCGGTCGGGCGGCCCCAAGGAAGCTCCTACGAGCAGTACTTC.

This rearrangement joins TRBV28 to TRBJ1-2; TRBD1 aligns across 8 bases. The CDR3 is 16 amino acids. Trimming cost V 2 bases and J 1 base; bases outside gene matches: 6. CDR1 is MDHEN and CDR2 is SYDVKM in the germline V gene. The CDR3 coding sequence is TGTGCCAGCAGTTTACCGCAACAGGGGGTTAACTATGGCTACACCTTC. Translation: CASSLPQQGVNYGYTF.

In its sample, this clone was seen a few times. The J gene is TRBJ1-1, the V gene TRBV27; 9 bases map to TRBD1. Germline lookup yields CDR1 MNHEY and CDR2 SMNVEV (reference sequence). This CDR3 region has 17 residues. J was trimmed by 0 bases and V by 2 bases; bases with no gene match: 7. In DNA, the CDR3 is TGTGCCAGCAGTTTACACCGGGACAGGGCATTGAACACTGAAGCTTTCTTT. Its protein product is CASSLHRDRALNTEAFF.

This CDR3 reads CASSQDRVSRTSNTEAFF. Here the CDR3 DNA reads TGCGCCAGCAGCCAAGATCGGGTATCGAGGACCTCGAACACTGAAGCTTTCTTT. V is TRBV4-1 and J is TRBJ1-1, with D unresolved. Germline assignment: CDR1 MGHRA and CDR2 YSYEKL. Deletions cut 0 bases from V and 1 base from J, with 18 bases between. This CDR3 comprises 18 residues.

The CDR3 DNA follows: TGTGCCAGCAGCTCAAACAGGGGGGGAAAAACTCTACAAGAGACCCAGTACTTC. Its translation is CASSSNRGGKTLQETQYF. This chain joins TRBV7-3 and TRBJ2-5, with D perhaps TRBD1 (8 bases). This CDR3 has 18 amino acids. Per the germline V gene, CDR1 is SGHTA and CDR2 is FQGTGA. V was pared by 4 bases and J by 2 bases, with 23 bases between.

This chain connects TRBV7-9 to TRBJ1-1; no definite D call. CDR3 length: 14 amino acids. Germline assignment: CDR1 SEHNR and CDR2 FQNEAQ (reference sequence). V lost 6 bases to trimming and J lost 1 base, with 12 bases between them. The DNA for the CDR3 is TGTGCCAGCAGATTCGGGGATACGAACACTGAAGCTTTCTTT. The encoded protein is CASRFGDTNTEAFF.

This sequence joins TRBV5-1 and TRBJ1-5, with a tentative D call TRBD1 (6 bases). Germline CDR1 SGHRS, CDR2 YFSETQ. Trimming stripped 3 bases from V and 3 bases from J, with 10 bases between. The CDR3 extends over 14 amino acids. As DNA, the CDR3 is TGCGCCAGCAGCTCTGGACAGCTCAATCAGCCCCAGCATTTT. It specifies CASSSGQLNQPQHF.

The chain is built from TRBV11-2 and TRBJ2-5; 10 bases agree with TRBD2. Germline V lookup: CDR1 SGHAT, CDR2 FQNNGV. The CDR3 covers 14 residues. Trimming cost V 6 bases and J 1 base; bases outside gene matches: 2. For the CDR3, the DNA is TGTGCCAGCAGGCGGACTAGCGGCCAAGAGACCCAGTACTTC. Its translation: CASRRTSGQETQYF.

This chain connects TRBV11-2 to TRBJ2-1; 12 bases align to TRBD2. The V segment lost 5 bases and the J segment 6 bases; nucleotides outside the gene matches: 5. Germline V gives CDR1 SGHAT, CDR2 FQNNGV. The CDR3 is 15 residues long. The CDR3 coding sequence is TGTGCCAGCAGCCGGACTAGCGGGAAATCCAATGAGCAGTTCTTC. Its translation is CASSRTSGKSNEQFF.

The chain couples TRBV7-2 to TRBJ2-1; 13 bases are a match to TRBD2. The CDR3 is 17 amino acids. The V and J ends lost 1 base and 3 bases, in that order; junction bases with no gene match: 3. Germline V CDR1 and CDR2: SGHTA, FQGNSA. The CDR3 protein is CASSLVGTSGNYNEQFF. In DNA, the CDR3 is TGTGCCAGCAGCTTAGTTGGGACTAGCGGGAACTACAATGAGCAGTTCTTC.

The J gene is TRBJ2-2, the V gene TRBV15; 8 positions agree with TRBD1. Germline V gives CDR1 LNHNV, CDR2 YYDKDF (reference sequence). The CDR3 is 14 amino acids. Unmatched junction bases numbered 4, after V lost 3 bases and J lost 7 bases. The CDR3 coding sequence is TGTGCCACCAGCAGTCAAACAGGGGGCGGGGAGCTGTTTTTT. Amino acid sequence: CATSSQTGGGELFF.